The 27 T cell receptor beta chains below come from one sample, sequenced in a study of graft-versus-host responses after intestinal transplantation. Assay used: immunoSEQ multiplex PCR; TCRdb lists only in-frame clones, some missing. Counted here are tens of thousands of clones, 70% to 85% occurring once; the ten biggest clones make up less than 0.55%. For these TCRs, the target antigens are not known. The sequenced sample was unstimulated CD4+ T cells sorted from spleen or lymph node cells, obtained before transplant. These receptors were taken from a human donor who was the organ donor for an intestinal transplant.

The CDR3 region has the DNA TGTGCCAGCAGTTTATCTAGCGGGTTCTCCTACGAGCAGTACTTC. This sequence encodes CASSLSSGFSYEQYF. The J gene is TRBJ2-7, the V gene TRBV27; 7 positions match TRBD2. V shed 0 bases and J 0 bases; nucleotides not matched to a gene: 2. There are 15 residues in the CDR3. Germline V gives CDR1 MNHEY, CDR2 SMNVEV (reference sequence).

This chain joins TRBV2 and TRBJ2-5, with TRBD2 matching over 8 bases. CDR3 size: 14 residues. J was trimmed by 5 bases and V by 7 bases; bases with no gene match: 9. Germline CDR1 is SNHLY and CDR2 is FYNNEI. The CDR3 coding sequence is TGTGCCAGCACCCGGACTAGCCTGTACGAGACCCAGTACTTC. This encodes CASTRTSLYETQYF.

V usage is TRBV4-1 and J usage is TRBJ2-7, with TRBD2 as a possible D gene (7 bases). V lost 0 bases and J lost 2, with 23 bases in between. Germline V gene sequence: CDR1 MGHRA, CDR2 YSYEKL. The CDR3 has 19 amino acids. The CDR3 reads CASSQDEVTGGGPTYEQYF. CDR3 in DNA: TGCGCCAGCAGCCAAGATGAGGTTACTGGGGGGGGCCCCACCTACGAGCAGTACTTC.

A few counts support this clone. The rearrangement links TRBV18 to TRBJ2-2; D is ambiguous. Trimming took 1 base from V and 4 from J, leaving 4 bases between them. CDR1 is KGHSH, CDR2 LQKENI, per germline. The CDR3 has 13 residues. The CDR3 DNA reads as TGTGCCAGCTCACCACTGGGCACCGGGGAGCTGTTTTTT. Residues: CASSPLGTGELFF.

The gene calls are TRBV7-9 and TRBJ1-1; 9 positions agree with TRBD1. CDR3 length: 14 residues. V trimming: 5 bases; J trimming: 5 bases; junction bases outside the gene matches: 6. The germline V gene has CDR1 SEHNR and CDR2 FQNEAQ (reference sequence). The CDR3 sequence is CASSAGQGNTEAFF. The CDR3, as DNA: TGTGCCAGCAGCGCAGGACAGGGGAATACTGAAGCTTTCTTT.

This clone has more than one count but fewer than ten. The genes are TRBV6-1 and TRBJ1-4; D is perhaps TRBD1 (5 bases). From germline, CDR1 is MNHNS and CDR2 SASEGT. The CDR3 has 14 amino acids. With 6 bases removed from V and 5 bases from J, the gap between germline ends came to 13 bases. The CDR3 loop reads CASRGLSINEKLFF. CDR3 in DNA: TGTGCCAGCAGGGGACTCTCTATCAATGAAAAACTGTTTTTT.

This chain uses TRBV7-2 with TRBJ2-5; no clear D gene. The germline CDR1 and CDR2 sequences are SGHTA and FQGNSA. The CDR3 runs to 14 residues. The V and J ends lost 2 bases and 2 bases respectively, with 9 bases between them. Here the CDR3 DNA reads TGTGCCAGCAGCTTATGGACCCTTCAAGAGACCCAGTACTTC. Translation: CASSLWTLQETQYF.

Written as DNA, the CDR3 is TGTGCCAGCAGTTCCACTAGCGGGAGGATCAATGAGCAGTTCTTC. As protein: CASSSTSGRINEQFF. The J gene is TRBJ2-1, the V gene TRBV27, with 12 bases identical to TRBD2. The CDR3 loop spans 15 amino acids. Germline CDR1 reads MNHEY; CDR2 reads SMNVEV (reference sequence). J was trimmed by 6 bases and V by 4 bases; bases with no gene match: 4.

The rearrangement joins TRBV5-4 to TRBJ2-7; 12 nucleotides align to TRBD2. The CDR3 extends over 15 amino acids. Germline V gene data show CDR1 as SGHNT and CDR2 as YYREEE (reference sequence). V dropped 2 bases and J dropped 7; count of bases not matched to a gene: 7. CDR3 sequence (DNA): TGTGCCAGCAGCTTAAGACTAGCGGGAGTAGGTGAGCAGTACTTC. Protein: CASSLRLAGVGEQYF.

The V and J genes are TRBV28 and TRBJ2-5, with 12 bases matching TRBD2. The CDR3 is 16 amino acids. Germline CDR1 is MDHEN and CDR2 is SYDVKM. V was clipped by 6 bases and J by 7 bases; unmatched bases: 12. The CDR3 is CASSPHRLAGAGTQYF. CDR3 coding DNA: TGTGCCAGCAGCCCTCATCGACTAGCGGGGGCTGGGACCCAGTACTTC.

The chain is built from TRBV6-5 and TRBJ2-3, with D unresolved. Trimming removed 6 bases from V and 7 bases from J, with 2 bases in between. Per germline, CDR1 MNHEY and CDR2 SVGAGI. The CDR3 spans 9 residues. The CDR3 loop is CASSYTQYF. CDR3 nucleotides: TGTGCCAGCAGCTATACGCAGTATTTT.

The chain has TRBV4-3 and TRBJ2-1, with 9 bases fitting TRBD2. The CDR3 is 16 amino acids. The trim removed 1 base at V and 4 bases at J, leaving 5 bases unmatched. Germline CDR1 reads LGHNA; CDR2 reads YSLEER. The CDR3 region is CASSQGVAGAYNEQFF. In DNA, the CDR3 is TGCGCCAGCAGCCAAGGGGTAGCGGGGGCGTACAATGAGCAGTTCTTC.

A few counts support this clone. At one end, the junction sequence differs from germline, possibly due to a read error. CDR3 sequence reads: CTSSYSNDNEQFF. CDR3 coding DNA: TGTACCAGCAGTTACTCGAATGACAATGAGCAGTTCTTC. V gene TRBV6-5 combines with J gene TRBJ2-1; D not resolved. CDR3 length: 13 amino acids. Germline V lookup: CDR1 MNHEY, CDR2 SVGAGI.

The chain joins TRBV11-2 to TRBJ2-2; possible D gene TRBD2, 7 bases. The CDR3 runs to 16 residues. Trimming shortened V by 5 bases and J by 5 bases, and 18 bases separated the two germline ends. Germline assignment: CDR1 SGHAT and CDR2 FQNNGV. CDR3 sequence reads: CASSTRGGGETGELFF. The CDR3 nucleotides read TGTGCCAGCAGCACTCGGGGAGGGGGAGAGACCGGGGAGCTGTTTTTT.

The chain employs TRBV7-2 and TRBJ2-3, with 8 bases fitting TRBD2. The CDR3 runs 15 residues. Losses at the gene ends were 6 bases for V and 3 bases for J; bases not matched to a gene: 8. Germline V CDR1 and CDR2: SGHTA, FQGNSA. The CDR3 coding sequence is TGTGCCAGCAGTCCAGCGGGAGATTGGACAGATACGCAGTATTTT. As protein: CASSPAGDWTDTQYF.

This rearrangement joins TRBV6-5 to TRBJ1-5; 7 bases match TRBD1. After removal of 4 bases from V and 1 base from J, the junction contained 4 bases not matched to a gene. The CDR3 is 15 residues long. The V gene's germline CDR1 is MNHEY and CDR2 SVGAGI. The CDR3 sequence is CASSSDRASNQPQHF. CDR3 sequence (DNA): TGTGCCAGCAGTTCCGACAGGGCCAGCAATCAGCCCCAGCATTTT.

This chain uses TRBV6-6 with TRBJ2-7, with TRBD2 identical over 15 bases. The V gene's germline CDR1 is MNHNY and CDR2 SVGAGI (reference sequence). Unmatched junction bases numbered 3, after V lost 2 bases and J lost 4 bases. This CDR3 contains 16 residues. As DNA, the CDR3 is TGTGCCAGCAGTTACCGGACTAGCGGGGGGGAATACGAGCAGTACTTC. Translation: CASSYRTSGGEYEQYF.

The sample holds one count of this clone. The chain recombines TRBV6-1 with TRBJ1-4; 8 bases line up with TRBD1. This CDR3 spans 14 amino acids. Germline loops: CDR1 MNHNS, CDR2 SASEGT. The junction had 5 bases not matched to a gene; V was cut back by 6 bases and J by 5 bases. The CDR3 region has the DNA TGTGCCAGCAGCGCAGGGGGCTGGAATGAAAAACTGTTTTTT. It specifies CASSAGGWNEKLFF.

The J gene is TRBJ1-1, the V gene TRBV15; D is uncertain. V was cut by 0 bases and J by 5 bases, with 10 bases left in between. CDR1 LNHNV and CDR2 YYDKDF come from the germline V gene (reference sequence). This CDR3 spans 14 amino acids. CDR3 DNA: TGTGCCACCAGCAGAGAAGTGTCGGGGACTGAAGCTTTCTTT. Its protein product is CATSREVSGTEAFF.

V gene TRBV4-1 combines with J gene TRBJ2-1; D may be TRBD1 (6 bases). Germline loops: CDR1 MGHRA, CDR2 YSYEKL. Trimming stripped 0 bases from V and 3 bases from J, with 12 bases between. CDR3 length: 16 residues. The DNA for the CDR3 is TGCGCCAGCAGCCAAGAAGGTCCGACAGGCTACAATGAGCAGTTCTTC. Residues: CASSQEGPTGYNEQFF.

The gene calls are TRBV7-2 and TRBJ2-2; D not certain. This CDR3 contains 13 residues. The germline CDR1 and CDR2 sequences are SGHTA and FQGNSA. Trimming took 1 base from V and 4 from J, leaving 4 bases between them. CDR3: CASSLVFTGELFF. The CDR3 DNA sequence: TGTGCCAGCAGCTTAGTCTTCACCGGGGAGCTGTTTTTT. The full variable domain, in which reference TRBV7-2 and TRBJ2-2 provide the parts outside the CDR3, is GAGVSQSPSNKVTEKGKDVELRCDPISGHTALYWYRQSLGQGLEFLIYFQGNSAPDKSGLPSDRFSAERTGGSVSTLTIQRTQQEDSAVYLCASSLVFTGELFFGEGSRLTVL.

The CDR3 here is CASSESWWEGQYF. As DNA, the CDR3 is TGTGCCAGCAGTGAAAGTTGGTGGGAGGGGCAGTACTTC. The V call is TRBV6-1, the J call TRBJ2-7; 7 nucleotides align to TRBD2. The germline V gene has CDR1 MNHNS and CDR2 SASEGT. The CDR3 is made up of 13 amino acids. V lost 2 bases, J lost 9 bases, and 7 bases stayed unmatched.

The DNA of the CDR3 is TGTGCCTCGTCGTGGCGGCGGACCGGGGAGCTGTTTTTT. Its protein product is CASSWRRTGELFF. The V and J genes are TRBV27 and TRBJ2-2, with unresolved D. CDR3 length equals 13 residues. Trimming left V 11 bases short and J 5 bases short, with 15 bases between. CDR1 MNHEY and CDR2 SMNVEV come from the germline V gene (reference sequence).

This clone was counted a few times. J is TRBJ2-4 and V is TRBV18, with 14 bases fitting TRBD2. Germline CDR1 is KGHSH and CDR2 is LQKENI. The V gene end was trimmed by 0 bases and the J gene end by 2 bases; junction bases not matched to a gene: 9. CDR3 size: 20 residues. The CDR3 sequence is CASSPPRLAGGPGTKNIQYF. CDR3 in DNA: TGTGCCAGCTCACCACCGAGACTAGCGGGAGGGCCCGGTACCAAAAACATTCAGTACTTC.

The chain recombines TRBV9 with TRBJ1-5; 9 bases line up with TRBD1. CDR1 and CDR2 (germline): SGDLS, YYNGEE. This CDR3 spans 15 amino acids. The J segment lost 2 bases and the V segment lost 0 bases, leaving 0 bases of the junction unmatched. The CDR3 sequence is CASSVGTGGNQPQHF. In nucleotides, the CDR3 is TGTGCCAGCAGCGTAGGGACAGGGGGCAATCAGCCCCAGCATTTT.

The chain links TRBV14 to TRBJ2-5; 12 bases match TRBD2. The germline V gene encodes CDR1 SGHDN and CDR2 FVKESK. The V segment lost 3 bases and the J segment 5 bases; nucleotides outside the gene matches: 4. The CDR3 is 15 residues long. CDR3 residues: CASSHLAGGPETQYF. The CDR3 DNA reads TGTGCCAGCAGCCATCTAGCGGGAGGGCCGGAGACCCAGTACTTC.

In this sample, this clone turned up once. CDR3 sequence reads: CASSSPSDRGNTIYF. The CDR3 DNA reads TGTGCCAGCAGCTCCCCCTCGGATAGGGGAAACACCATATATTTT. The chain has TRBV7-9 and TRBJ1-3; D gene unclear. Germline V gives CDR1 SEHNR, CDR2 FQNEAQ (reference sequence). CDR3 length: 15 amino acids. The V end lost 4 bases, the J end lost 4 bases, and 14 bases lay between the germline ends.